The text below deals with one T cell receptor (beta chain). Its antigen is not known. This entry belongs to a study of T cell responses to AZD1222 COVID-19 vaccine. General study points: Seropositive at baseline were only six AZD1222 recipients.

The CDR3 runs 11 residues. V shed 4 bases and J shed 8 bases, with 7 bases lying between them. The germline CDR1 and CDR2 sequences are MNHEY and SVGEGT. Using immunoSEQ multiplex PCR, the repertoire was profiled, and TCRdb retains in-frame clones only, with some absent. The data hold tens of thousands of clones, with 75% to 95% observed a single time. The sequence was obtained from an adult in good health. Sequences were derived from peripheral blood, sampled on day 0 of MenACWY control vaccination. The chain uses TRBV6-2 or TRBV6-3 and TRBJ2-3; the D is unclear. DNA of the CDR3: TGTGCCAGCAGTTCTGAGCGTACGCAGTATTTT. Its protein is CASSSERTQYF.